These 24 T cell receptor beta chains originate from one sample sequenced in a study of shared clonotypes between healthy human individuals. Libraries were prepared by immunoSEQ multiplex PCR; TCRdb keeps only in-frame clonotypes and omits some of them. The sample consists of a few million clones, around 90% of them appearing once. The source material was naive CD4+ T cells sorted from blood. Regarding subset: CD45RA+ positively selected. These receptors all come from a man aged 18 to 30 in good health.

The chain couples TRBV6-6 to TRBJ1-1, with D unresolved. This CDR3 spans 14 amino acids. V was clipped by 7 bases and J by 2 bases, with 14 bases between them. Germline CDR1 MNHNY, CDR2 SVGAGI (reference sequence). CDR3: CASNDPGSNTEAFF. CDR3 nucleotides: TGTGCCAGCAACGACCCGGGGAGCAACACTGAAGCTTTCTTT.

The chain uses TRBV18 and TRBJ1-6, with D unclear. V was cut by 0 bases and J by 10 bases, with 10 bases left in between. CDR1 is KGHSH and CDR2 is LQKENI in the germline V gene. This CDR3 region has 14 residues. In nucleotides, the CDR3 is TGTGCCAGCTCACCACCGAACAGCAAATCACCCCTCCACTTT. It translates to CASSPPNSKSPLHF.

Only one count was recorded for this clone. The chain joins TRBV10-3 to TRBJ1-1; D remains unclear. This CDR3 has 14 amino acids. Deletions cut 7 bases from V and 6 bases from J, with 18 bases between. The germline gives CDR1 ENHRY, CDR2 SYGVKD. The CDR3, as DNA: TGTGCCATCACCGTAGACCTGACTGCCCCTGAAGCTTTCTTT. Its translation is CAITVDLTAPEAFF.

This clone was seen more than once but under ten times. The gene calls are TRBV18 and TRBJ1-5; 7 bases fit TRBD1. The CDR3 sequence is 15 residues long. The J segment lost 2 bases and the V segment lost 8 bases, leaving 9 bases of the junction unmatched. CDR1 KGHSH and CDR2 LQKENI come from the germline V gene. The CDR3 loop reads CASAKGAVGNQPQHF. The CDR3 DNA follows: TGTGCCAGCGCGAAGGGGGCTGTTGGCAATCAGCCCCAGCATTTT. The entire variable domain, with the rest obtained from reference TRBV18 and TRBJ1-5, is as follows: NAGVMQNPRHLVRRRGQEARLRCSPMKGHSHVYWYRQLPEEGLKFMVYLQKENIIDESGMPKERFSAEFPKEGPSILRIQQVVRGDSAAYFCASAKGAVGNQPQHFGDGTRLSIL.

The rearrangement uses TRBV27 and TRBJ2-1; perhaps TRBD2 as D (5 bases). V gave up 4 bases and J gave up 3 bases, with 7 bases separating them. The CDR3 extends over 13 amino acids. The germline V gene has CDR1 MNHEY and CDR2 SMNVEV (reference sequence). CDR3 nucleotide sequence: TGTGCCAGCAGTTCGGACTTCTACAATGAGCAGTTCTTC. Amino acid sequence: CASSSDFYNEQFF.

This chain uses TRBV7-9 with TRBJ1-4; D unresolved. V shed 1 base and J shed 4 bases, with 16 bases lying between them. CDR3 size: 17 residues. CDR1 SEHNR and CDR2 FQNEAQ come from the germline V gene (reference sequence). The CDR3 loop reads CASSLDGSFQINEKLFF. The CDR3 bases are TGTGCCAGCAGCTTAGATGGCAGCTTTCAAATTAATGAAAAACTGTTTTTT.

This clone was observed a single time. The chain couples TRBV7-6 to TRBJ2-2; no clear D. Germline values: CDR1 SGHVS, CDR2 FNYEAQ. This CDR3 spans 15 amino acids. V was clipped by 8 bases and J by 8 bases, with 21 bases between them. The CDR3 nucleotides read TGTGCCAGCGCCCCCGCGGATGGGGTGATGGGGGAGCTGTTTTTT. It is translated as CASAPADGVMGELFF.

This clone has only one observation. The rearrangement uses TRBV7-2 and TRBJ2-3, with 14 bases lining up with TRBD2. The CDR3 is made up of 16 amino acids. The germline gives CDR1 SGHTA, CDR2 FQGNSA. Unmatched junction bases numbered 5, after V lost 3 bases and J lost 6 bases. CDR3 DNA: TGTGCCAGCAGCTTCGGGACTAGCGGGGGTCCCGATACGCAGTATTTT. It yields the protein CASSFGTSGGPDTQYF.

The chain is built from TRBV5-1 and TRBJ2-4, with 9 bases lining up with TRBD1. The CDR3 covers 16 residues. The J segment lost 0 bases and the V segment lost 4 bases, leaving 5 bases of the junction unmatched. Germline CDR1 reads SGHRS; CDR2 reads YFSETQ. The CDR3 loop is CASSETGGPAKNIQYF. The CDR3 region has the DNA TGCGCCAGCAGCGAAACAGGGGGCCCAGCCAAAAACATTCAGTACTTC.

A word on this clone: Within the sample, other DNA sequences also encode this same CDR3. V is TRBV29-1 and J is TRBJ1-2; 7 nucleotides line up with TRBD1. V shed 4 bases, J shed 4 bases, and the junction held 0 bases outside the gene matches. The CDR3 runs 11 residues. Germline V gene lookup returns CDR1 SQVTM and CDR2 ANQGSEA. The CDR3: CSVGQGYGYTF. The CDR3 bases are TGCAGCGTTGGACAGGGCTATGGCTACACCTTC.

The genes are TRBV5-6 and TRBJ1-2; D uncertain. The CDR3 is 15 amino acids. Germline CDR1 reads SGHDT; CDR2 reads YYEEEE. Trimming removed 0 bases from V and 2 bases from J, with 11 bases in between. Written as DNA, the CDR3 is TGTGCCAGCAGCTTGGATCCCACCGGGAACTATGGCTACACCTTC. This codes for CASSLDPTGNYGYTF.

V is TRBV19 and J is TRBJ2-3; D not certain. Germline V lookup: CDR1 LNHDA, CDR2 SQIVND (reference sequence). CDR3 length equals 14 residues. The V end was cut by 5 bases, the J end by 0 bases, with 9 bases between. Here the CDR3 DNA reads TGTGCCAGTAGTCCCCTCCGCAGCACAGATACGCAGTATTTT. Its translation is CASSPLRSTDTQYF.

The chain has TRBV7-9 and TRBJ1-2, with D possibly being TRBD1 (6 bases). Trimming stripped 0 bases from V and 4 bases from J, with 15 bases between. The CDR3 contains 16 residues. Germline V gene sequence: CDR1 SEHNR, CDR2 FQNEAQ (reference sequence). CDR3 amino acids: CASSLATGSGSYGYTF. CDR3 DNA: TGTGCCAGCAGCTTAGCCACAGGGTCGGGGAGCTATGGCTACACCTTC.

The chain has TRBV28 and TRBJ1-4; D may be TRBD1 (5 bases). Deletions cut 5 bases from V and 8 bases from J, with 18 bases between. CDR1 is MDHEN, CDR2 SYDVKM, per germline. The CDR3 consists of 15 residues. CDR3 region: CASSRPSGGGEKLFF. CDR3 sequence (DNA): TGTGCCAGCAGTCGACCTTCCGGGGGTGGGGAAAAACTGTTTTTT. The full variable domain, its missing parts supplied by reference TRBV28 and TRBJ1-4, is DVKVTQSSRYLVKRTGEKVFLECVQDMDHENMFWYRQDPGLGLRLIYFSYDVKMKEKGDIPEGYSVSREKKERFSLILESASTNQTSMYLCASSRPSGGGEKLFFGSGTQLSVL.

The chain joins TRBV10-2 to TRBJ1-1, with 10 bases identical to TRBD1. The length of the CDR3 is 14 residues. CDR1 WSHSY and CDR2 SAAADI come from the germline V gene. With V trimmed by 6 bases and J by 1 base, 2 bases remained unmatched. CDR3 coding DNA: TGCGCCAGCAGCGACAGGGGGCGGAACACTGAAGCTTTCTTT. Translation gives CASSDRGRNTEAFF.

This clone was detected only once. The V call is TRBV14, the J call TRBJ2-2; 9 nucleotides match TRBD2. With 4 bases clipped from V and 4 bases from J, the junction kept 1 base outside the gene matches. The CDR3 has 14 amino acids. CDR1 and CDR2 (germline): SGHDN, FVKESK. CDR3 nucleotide sequence: TGTGCCAGCAGCCGACTAGCGGTCACCGGGGAGCTGTTTTTT. This encodes CASSRLAVTGELFF.

This clone was observed a single time. The chain is built from TRBV6-5 and TRBJ2-3; D not resolved. This CDR3 comprises 12 residues. Germline V lookup: CDR1 MNHEY, CDR2 SVGAGI. Trimming removed 8 bases at V and 0 bases at J, with 6 bases between. This chain's CDR3 is CASAQSTDTQYF. The CDR3 DNA is TGTGCCAGCGCCCAGAGCACAGATACGCAGTATTTT.

The V and J genes are TRBV27 and TRBJ1-2; D is unresolved. The CDR3 consists of 12 residues. Trimming stripped 5 bases from V and 8 bases from J, with 12 bases between. CDR1 and CDR2 from the germline V gene are MNHEY and SMNVEV (reference sequence). This chain's CDR3 is CASSSSSSGYTF. CDR3 nucleotide sequence: TGTGCCAGCAGTAGCTCCTCTTCGGGCTACACCTTC.

The chain joins TRBV19 to TRBJ1-1, with D possibly TRBD1 on 6 matching bases. CDR1 LNHDA and CDR2 SQIVND come from the germline V gene (reference sequence). Trimming cost V 4 bases and J 2 bases, with 17 bases left between them. The CDR3 has 16 residues. This chain's CDR3 is CASSKPQGTVNTEAFF. The DNA of the CDR3 is TGTGCCAGTAGTAAGCCACAGGGTACGGTTAACACTGAAGCTTTCTTT.

This chain joins TRBV11-3 and TRBJ2-2; 7 bases map to TRBD1. CDR3 size: 16 residues. Germline V gene lookup returns CDR1 SGHNT and CDR2 YENEEA. The J segment lost 4 bases and the V segment lost 3 bases, leaving 8 bases of the junction unmatched. CDR3 DNA: TGTGCCAGCAGCTTGGGAAACTCAGGGGGCACCGGGGAGCTGTTTTTT. It yields the protein CASSLGNSGGTGELFF.

The chain couples TRBV10-3 to TRBJ2-7; 7 positions match TRBD1. The V and J ends lost 3 bases and 5 bases, in that order; junction bases with no gene match: 7. The germline CDR1 and CDR2 sequences are ENHRY and SYGVKD. The CDR3 spans 14 residues. CDR3 nucleotides: TGTGCCATCAGTGATGGAGAAGGGGGCCACGAGCAGTACTTC. Translating gives CAISDGEGGHEQYF.

The CDR3 is CASSRDLGTQYF. CDR3 coding DNA: TGTGCCAGCAGCCGTGACCTGGGGACCCAGTACTTC. This chain uses TRBV7-2 with TRBJ2-5, with D unresolved. The CDR3 extends over 12 amino acids. V lost 5 bases and J 7 bases, leaving 11 bases between the germline ends. The germline CDR1 and CDR2 sequences are SGHTA and FQGNSA.

This rearrangement joins TRBV6-5 to TRBJ2-2, with 8 bases lining up with TRBD2. Unmatched junction bases numbered 6, after V lost 7 bases and J lost 5 bases. CDR3 length equals 14 residues. CDR1 is MNHEY, CDR2 SVGAGI, per germline. CDR3 sequence reads: CASTRTSSTGELFF. The CDR3 bases are TGTGCCAGCACCCGGACTAGCTCGACCGGGGAGCTGTTTTTT.

This clone was detected once. The gene calls are TRBV25-1 and TRBJ1-6; D might be TRBD1 (5 bases). Germline assignment: CDR1 MGHDK and CDR2 SYGVNS. The V end was cut by 3 bases, the J end by 7 bases, with 13 bases between. The CDR3 totals 15 residues. DNA of the CDR3: TGTGCCAGCAGTGACTCCGGGACGGGCAATTCACCCCTCCACTTT. Its protein product is CASSDSGTGNSPLHF.